The clone carrying this TCR beta chain has ten or more counts. The antigen is undetermined. CDR1 is SGHRS and CDR2 is YFSETQ in the germline V gene. Trimming took off 5 bases at V and 0 bases at J, with 11 bases between the two ends. The CDR3 covers 14 residues. The data stem from a study of neurological immune-mediated disorders. Overall study: Of the approximately 34 patients with multiple sclerosis, some 31 had relapsing-remitting MS, whereas the remaining 3 had secondary progressive MS. Whole-study results and caveats: The repertoires of 18 of 34 multiple sclerosis patients were placed by phylogenetic grouping in a single related-CDR3 cluster, which may be a signature. Patients with HTLV-1-associated myelopathy showed the most TCR clonal expansion. Those with multiple sclerosis showed the least, falling below healthy controls.

TCRdb called the 5' RACE reads again in MiXCR, with one record for every CDR3 protein. The data show roughly 52,000 distinct CDR3 sequences, with about 4.2% seen just once and around 2% held by the top ten. Libraries from sorted cells used about 950,000 T cells (CD4+ or CD8+). This chain connects TRBV5-1 to TRBJ1-1; D is undetermined. This clonotype originated in a middle-aged woman with multiple sclerosis. The sequenced sample consisted of CD4+ T cells from blood. CDR3 protein: CASSPVGVNTEAFF. The DNA for the CDR3 is TGCGCCAGCAGTCCGGTCGGGGTGAACACTGAAGCTTTCTTT.